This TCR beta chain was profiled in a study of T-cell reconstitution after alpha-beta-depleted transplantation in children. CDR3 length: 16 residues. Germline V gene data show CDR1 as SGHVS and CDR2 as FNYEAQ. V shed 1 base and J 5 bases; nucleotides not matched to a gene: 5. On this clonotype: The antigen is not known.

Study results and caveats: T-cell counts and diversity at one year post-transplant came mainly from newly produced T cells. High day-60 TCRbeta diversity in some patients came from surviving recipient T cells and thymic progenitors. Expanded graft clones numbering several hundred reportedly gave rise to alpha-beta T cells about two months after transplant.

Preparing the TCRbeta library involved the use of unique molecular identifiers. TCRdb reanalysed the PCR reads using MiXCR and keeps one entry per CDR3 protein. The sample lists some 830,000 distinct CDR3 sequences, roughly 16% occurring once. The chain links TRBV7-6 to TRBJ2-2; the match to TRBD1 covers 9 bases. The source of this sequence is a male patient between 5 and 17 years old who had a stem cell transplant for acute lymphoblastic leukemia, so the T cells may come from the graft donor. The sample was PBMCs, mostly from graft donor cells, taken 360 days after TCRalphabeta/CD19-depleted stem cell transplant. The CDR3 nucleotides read TGTGCCAGCAGCTTAGGGACAGGGGCGGGAACCGGGGAGCTGTTTTTT. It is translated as CASSLGTGAGTGELFF.